One sample yielded the 24 T cell receptor beta chains listed below, sequenced in a study of blood T cell repertoires in COVID-19. The data were produced by immunoSEQ multiplex PCR, yet TCRdb's version contains in-frame clones alone and is incomplete. The sample lists 250,000 to 350,000 clones; around 85% were seen once. Sequencing was carried out using PBMCs or T cells enriched from blood (not recorded which). The receptors come from a middle-aged woman who had recovered from COVID-19.

The gene calls are TRBV27 and TRBJ2-7, with D possibly being TRBD2 (6 bases). Germline V lookup: CDR1 MNHEY, CDR2 SMNVEV (reference sequence). The CDR3 runs 15 residues. V lost 4 bases, J lost 4 bases, and 17 bases lay in between. CDR3 region: CASSSSTPGGYEQYF. CDR3 sequence (DNA): TGTGCCAGCAGTTCGAGCACACCCGGGGGATACGAGCAGTACTTC.

The chain employs TRBV2 and TRBJ1-1; TRBD1 matches at 9 bases. This CDR3 comprises 14 residues. V shed 6 bases and J 6 bases; nucleotides not matched to a gene: 8. Germline CDR1 reads SNHLY; CDR2 reads FYNNEI. For the CDR3, the DNA is TGTGCCAGCAGCGAACAGGGGGCGCTTTCTGAAGCTTTCTTT. Translation: CASSEQGALSEAFF.

CDR3 DNA sequence: TGCGCCAGCAGCCTGGAGCCGGGACAGGGGGACTATGGCTACACCTTC. This sequence encodes CASSLEPGQGDYGYTF. The rearrangement links TRBV5-1 to TRBJ1-2; 11 positions match TRBD1. Trimming cost V 4 bases and J 3 bases; bases outside gene matches: 8. The CDR3 length is 16 residues. The germline CDR1 and CDR2 sequences are SGHRS and YFSETQ.

This chain uses TRBV28 with TRBJ1-5; no clear D gene. CDR1 MDHEN and CDR2 SYDVKM come from the germline V gene. V was pared by 2 bases and J by 9 bases, with 11 bases between. CDR3 length: 13 residues. The CDR3 DNA sequence: TGTGCCAGCAGTTTACGGCGGGAGTCGCCCCAGCATTTT. Translating it yields CASSLRRESPQHF. Full variable domain (remainder filled in from reference TRBV28 and TRBJ1-5): DVKVTQSSRYLVKRTGEKVFLECVQDMDHENMFWYRQDPGLGLRLIYFSYDVKMKEKGDIPEGYSVSREKKERFSLILESASTNQTSMYLCASSLRRESPQHFGDGTRLSIL.

This clone appeared many times. The rearrangement links TRBV3-1 (or the pseudogene TRBV3-2) to TRBJ1-1; no clear D. CDR1 and CDR2 from the germline V gene are LGHDT and YNNKEL (reference sequence). The CDR3 extends over 15 amino acids. V dropped 0 bases and J dropped 1 base, with 9 bases sitting between them. CDR3 residues: CASSQETRSNTEAFF. CDR3 in DNA: TGTGCCAGCAGCCAAGAGACAAGGTCGAACACTGAAGCTTTCTTT.

The chain links TRBV5-4 to TRBJ2-7; 7 bases match TRBD2. The CDR3 is 14 amino acids. Germline trimming cut 2 bases from V and 2 bases from J; bases unmatched to any gene: 4. In germline, CDR1 is SGHNT, CDR2 YYREEE (reference sequence). Here the CDR3 DNA reads TGTGCCAGCAGCTTTAGTGGGAGGGCCTACGAGCAGTACTTC. Residues: CASSFSGRAYEQYF.

Here the CDR3 DNA reads TGTGCCAGCAGCCAAGATCCGGGGTCGACCGCAGATACGCAGTATTTT. It encodes CASSQDPGSTADTQYF. The chain joins TRBV3-1 (or the pseudogene TRBV3-2) to TRBJ2-3, with D possibly TRBD2 on 5 matching bases. The V end was cut by 0 bases, the J end by 4 bases, with 14 bases between. The CDR3 contains 16 residues. Germline V gene sequence: CDR1 LGHDT, CDR2 YNNKEL (reference sequence).

This chain links TRBV4-3 with TRBJ2-4; 11 bases are shared with TRBD1. The CDR3 spans 19 residues. Germline CDR1 is LGHNA and CDR2 is YSLEER. After removal of 0 bases from V and 2 bases from J, the junction contained 9 bases not matched to a gene. The CDR3 DNA is TGCGCCAGCAGCCAAGAAGGGTGGGGACAGGGGGTTACCAAAAACATTCAGTACTTC. This gives the protein CASSQEGWGQGVTKNIQYF.

This clone is a singleton in its sample. The chain has TRBV28 and TRBJ1-2; a possible D gene is TRBD1 (6 bases). This CDR3 contains 14 residues. Germline CDR1 is MDHEN and CDR2 is SYDVKM. V shed 8 bases and J shed 0 bases, with 13 bases lying between them. The CDR3 nucleotides read TGTGCCAGCGGGTGGGGGCCCACTAACTATGGCTACACCTTC. Its protein is CASGWGPTNYGYTF.

The chain joins TRBV18 to TRBJ2-1; 12 bases agree with TRBD2. Germline V gives CDR1 KGHSH, CDR2 LQKENI. The CDR3 is 20 residues long. V was clipped by 4 bases and J by 7 bases; unmatched bases: 20. The CDR3 sequence is CASSHFRGLAGKGAPNEQFF. The CDR3 DNA follows: TGTGCCAGCTCACATTTCAGAGGACTAGCGGGAAAAGGGGCCCCAAATGAGCAGTTCTTC.

The chain employs TRBV7-9 and TRBJ2-1; 9 nucleotides match TRBD2. The J segment lost 9 bases and the V segment lost 1 base, leaving 7 bases of the junction unmatched. This CDR3 contains 15 residues. The germline V gene encodes CDR1 SEHNR and CDR2 FQNEAQ (reference sequence). The CDR3 nucleotides are TGTGCCAGCAGCTTAGTGGCGGGAGGGCCGGGTGAGCAGTTCTTC. Amino acid sequence: CASSLVAGGPGEQFF.

The chain joins TRBV9 to TRBJ2-2, with D unresolved. V shed 0 bases and J shed 6 bases, with 21 bases lying between them. The CDR3 totals 18 residues. Germline V gene sequence: CDR1 SGDLS, CDR2 YYNGEE. CDR3 nucleotides: TGTGCCAGCAGCGTAGGGCTAACCCGCCTTTGGGCCGCCGGGGAGCTGTTTTTT. Its protein is CASSVGLTRLWAAGELFF.

V is TRBV27 and J is TRBJ1-2; 7 bases align to TRBD1. The CDR3 runs to 13 residues. V shed 7 bases and J 13 bases; nucleotides not matched to a gene: 15. Germline values: CDR1 MNHEY, CDR2 SMNVEV (reference sequence). Here the CDR3 reads CASTPSDRPNFTF. CDR3 nucleotide sequence: TGTGCCAGCACCCCCTCGGACAGGCCTAACTTCACCTTC.

The V gene is TRBV12-3 or TRBV12-4, the J gene TRBJ1-2; unclear D gene. CDR3 length: 12 residues. Trimming left V 2 bases short and J 6 bases short, with 7 bases between. In nucleotides, the CDR3 is TGTGCCAGCAGTTTAATCCCAGATGGCTACACCTTC. Residues: CASSLIPDGYTF.

This clone was detected a few times. V and J are TRBV28 and TRBJ1-6, with a weak D call TRBD1 (6 bases). Trimming pared 8 bases from V and 7 bases from J, leaving 18 bases between. Germline CDR1 and CDR2: MDHEN and SYDVKM. This CDR3 contains 15 residues. CDR3 DNA: TGTGCCAGCCAGCCCCCGACAGGCTTAAATTCACCCCTCCACTTT. Residues: CASQPPTGLNSPLHF.

The CDR3: CASSMKEGREDTQYF. The CDR3 DNA sequence: TGTGCCAGCAGCATGAAGGAGGGCCGAGAAGATACGCAGTATTTT. J is TRBJ2-3 and V is TRBV9; perhaps TRBD2 as D (6 bases). The germline V gene has CDR1 SGDLS and CDR2 YYNGEE. The CDR3 totals 15 residues. Trimming pared 4 bases from V and 5 bases from J, leaving 17 bases between.

The chain has TRBV7-6 and TRBJ2-5, with a possible D match to TRBD1 (5 bases). The CDR3 has 15 residues. V was clipped by 6 bases and J by 2 bases, with 16 bases between them. The germline V gene has CDR1 SGHVS and CDR2 FNYEAQ. The CDR3, as DNA: TGTGCCAGCAGTCTTTCGGACAATCCGCAAGAGACCCAGTACTTC. Protein: CASSLSDNPQETQYF.

The chain carries TRBV27 and TRBJ1-1, with D perhaps TRBD1 (5 bases). Germline V CDR1 and CDR2: MNHEY, SMNVEV (reference sequence). This CDR3 comprises 16 residues. Trimming took off 7 bases at V and 7 bases at J, with 25 bases between the two ends. The CDR3 DNA follows: TGTGCCAGCATCGACAGCTCATCCTCGCGGTTCGGTGAAGCTTTCTTT. Protein product: CASIDSSSSRFGEAFF.

The chain employs TRBV30 and TRBJ1-2; D remains unclear. Deletions cut 2 bases from V and 3 bases from J, with 10 bases between. The length of the CDR3 is 13 residues. The germline gives CDR1 GTSNPN, CDR2 SVGIG (reference sequence). The CDR3 protein is CAWSMPGYYGYTF. DNA for the CDR3: TGTGCCTGGAGTATGCCAGGATACTATGGCTACACCTTC.

The chain employs TRBV20-1 and TRBJ2-4; 10 nucleotides match TRBD2. Per germline, CDR1 DFQATT and CDR2 SNEGSKA (reference sequence). CDR3 length equals 16 residues. Trimming cost V 3 bases and J 3 bases; bases outside gene matches: 8. The DNA of the CDR3 is TGCAGTGCTAGTCATAAGCCTAGCGGGGGCAAAAACATTCAGTACTTC. This codes for CSASHKPSGGKNIQYF.

This chain uses TRBV12-3 or TRBV12-4 with TRBJ2-4; weak D call: TRBD1 (6 bases). V was trimmed by 3 bases and J by 7 bases, leaving 10 bases between them. CDR3 length: 13 amino acids. The DNA of the CDR3 is TGTGCCAGCAGTTTGAGGACAGTCAACATTCAGTACTTC. Translating gives CASSLRTVNIQYF.

The chain employs TRBV7-2 and TRBJ1-5; tentatively, D is TRBD1 (5 bases). The V end lost 4 bases, the J end lost 5 bases, and 9 bases lay between the germline ends. The CDR3 has 13 amino acids. Germline V CDR1 and CDR2: SGHTA, FQGNSA. The CDR3 protein is CASSYGGHQPQHF. DNA of the CDR3: TGTGCCAGCAGCTACGGGGGACATCAGCCCCAGCATTTT.

The V call is TRBV28, the J call TRBJ2-5, with a possible D match to TRBD1 (6 bases). Germline lookup yields CDR1 MDHEN and CDR2 SYDVKM. The CDR3 length is 14 residues. Trimming pared 5 bases from V and 4 bases from J, leaving 14 bases between. In nucleotides, the CDR3 is TGTGCCAGCAGTGCCACAGGGCCGGGAGAGACCCAGTACTTC. Protein: CASSATGPGETQYF.

The V and J genes are TRBV7-9 and TRBJ1-6, with a weak D call TRBD1 (5 bases). V lost 0 bases and J 12 bases, leaving 15 bases between the germline ends. CDR1 and CDR2 from the germline V gene are SEHNR and FQNEAQ (reference sequence). This CDR3 comprises 15 residues. Here the CDR3 reads CASSLAGQGPVPLHF. CDR3 coding DNA: TGTGCCAGCAGCTTAGCAGGGCAGGGTCCGGTACCCCTCCACTTT.